This T cell receptor (beta chain) is from a study of cytomegalovirus exposure and HLA in healthy donors. The study's findings and limits: Specific recognition of CMV antigens was confirmed in vitro for a few chains (all CMV-associated). Immune exposure was documented only through CMV serostatus. Segments of the TCR beta V type were, in most cases, productive about 90% or about 30% of the time in an earlier analysis. The study put about 180 TCR beta chains on its list as cytomegalovirus-associated.

PCR was performed using 60 Vbeta and 13 Jbeta primers. The protocol was immunoSEQ multiplex PCR, while the TCRdb copy is restricted to in-frame clones and leaves out a portion. The sample lists roughly 180,000 clones; about 80% were seen once. Germline V gene lookup returns CDR1 WSHSY and CDR2 SAAADI. CDR3 length equals 17 residues. With 2 bases clipped from V and 1 base from J, the junction kept 10 bases outside the gene matches. Details on this clone: Its antigen is as yet unknown.

The TCR originated in a man aged 25-45 years in good health and CMV-seronegative. The chain uses TRBV10-2 and TRBJ2-7; 8 bases agree with TRBD1. Sequencing was done on a sample of PBMCs. The CDR3 protein is CASSERGQEEGSYEQYF. CDR3 coding DNA: TGCGCCAGCAGTGAGCGGGGACAGGAAGAGGGATCCTACGAGCAGTACTTC.